This T cell receptor (beta chain) was sequenced for a study of blood T cell repertoires in COVID-19 (dated by TCRdb to the early 2020s). Regarding the complete study: Collaborator samples came from the United States, Italy and Spain and covered acute and convalescent phases of COVID-19. The material from the prospective study consisted of cDNA or gDNA derived from T cells, B-cell-depleted T cells, or PBMCs. Deeply sampled blood TCRbeta repertoires from subjects exposed to, actively infected with, or recovered from COVID-19 were included in the dataset. Where available, HLA class I and class II types were taken from metadata supplied by the sample provider and were not determined by assay-based typing. The repertoires were released in a freely available public database intended as a resource for research on the immune response to SARS-CoV-2. Nearly every sample came with metadata listing a de-identified subject ID, COVID-19 status, age in years and sex. The samples were drawn from two sources: the first 160 participants of the ongoing ImmuneRACE study, and 1,254 subjects contributed by 6 global collaborators.

The immunoSEQ Assay, a bias-controlled multiplex PCR, was used to amplify TCRbeta CDR3 regions from genomic DNA. The paper's data handling went like this. Nucleated cell counts per sample were estimated from amplification of reference gene primers within the assay. Sequence reads were collapsed and filtered to measure the absolute abundance of every unique TCRbeta CDR3 rearrangement. For each sample, productive Simpson clonality was calculated by taking the square root of Simpson's diversity index across productive rearrangements. TCRdb holds this immuneACCESS table with in-frame rearrangements only. Some clones are missing; in checked studies, unresolved V genes explain under half, and the rest has no known cause. From that table come the V and J calls and clone size; the DNA was used to work out D and trimming. The sample data list hundreds of thousands of clones, and about 86% of these were observed just once. Around 3.9% of the sample belongs to the ten largest clones.

With regard to this clone: It lacks a known antigen. No clone much larger than this one lies a single base away; base qualities are absent.

CDR1 and CDR2, looked up from the germline V gene (reference sequence), are SGHNT and YYREEE. V is pruned by 6 bases and J by 4 bases, leaving 6 bases of the junction without a gene match. Measured from the cysteine to the phenylalanine, the CDR3 is 13 residues long. Just CDR3 DNA is preserved here, 39 bases in frame from base 1. In the prospective study, participants were 18 to 89 years old, resided in under 30 geographic areas of the United States, and were enrolled through a virtual design. To assign participants to cohorts, the prospective study relied on clinical history that participants themselves reported in a screening survey and a study questionnaire. In the prospective study, whole blood, serum and a nasopharyngeal or oropharyngeal swab were collected from each participant by mobile phlebotomists. Over a roughly two-month period, participants in the prospective study had the option of providing additional blood draws and questionnaires. Blood samples from the prospective study were shipped frozen or at room temperature prior to DNA extraction.

Study-level results and caveats: Clinical and demographic metadata were provided uncurated, with the amount varying by source and participant.

The sequence links TRBV5-4 to TRBJ1-2, with TRBD1 matching 7 junction bases. The source of this sequence is a man aged 30 to 39 with acute COVID-19. The sequencing input was PBMCs or T cells enriched from blood (not recorded which). The DNA sequence is given as TGTGCCAGCACCTCGGGACAGTCCTATGGCTACACCTTC. This yields the protein CASTSGQSYGYTF. Joined to the reference TRBV5-4 and TRBJ1-2 proteins, this CDR3 gives the full variable domain: ETGVTQSPTHLIKTRGQQVTLRCSSQSGHNTVSWYQQALGQGPQFIFQYYREEENGRGNFPPRFSGLQFPNYSSELNVNALELDDSALYLCASTSGQSYGYTFGSGTRLTVV.